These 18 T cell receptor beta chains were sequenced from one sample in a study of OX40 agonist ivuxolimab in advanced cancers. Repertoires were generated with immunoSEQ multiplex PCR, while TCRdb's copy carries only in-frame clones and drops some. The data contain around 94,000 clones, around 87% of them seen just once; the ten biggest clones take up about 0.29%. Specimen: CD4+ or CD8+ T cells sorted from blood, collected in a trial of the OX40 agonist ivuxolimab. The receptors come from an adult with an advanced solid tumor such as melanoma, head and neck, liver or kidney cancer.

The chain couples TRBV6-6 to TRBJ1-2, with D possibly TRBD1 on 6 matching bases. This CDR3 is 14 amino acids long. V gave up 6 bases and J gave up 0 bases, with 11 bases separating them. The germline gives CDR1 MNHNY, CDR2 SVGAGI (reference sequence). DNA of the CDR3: TGTGCCAGCAGGCGCAGGGGACCTAACTATGGCTACACCTTC. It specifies CASRRRGPNYGYTF.

This CDR3 is CASSSGGQGAAGELFF. CDR3 DNA: TGCGCCAGCAGCTCGGGCGGACAGGGGGCTGCCGGGGAGCTGTTTTTT. V usage is TRBV5-1 and J usage is TRBJ2-2; 11 bases align to TRBD1. The CDR3 is 16 residues long. The junction had 7 bases not matched to a gene; V was cut back by 3 bases and J by 6 bases. CDR1 SGHRS and CDR2 YFSETQ come from the germline V gene.

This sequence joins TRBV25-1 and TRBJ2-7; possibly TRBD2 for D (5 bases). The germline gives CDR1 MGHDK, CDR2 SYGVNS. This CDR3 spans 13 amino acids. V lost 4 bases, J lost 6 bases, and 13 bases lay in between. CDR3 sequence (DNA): TGTGCCAGCAGTGCCCCTTATGGAGGCGAGCAGTACTTC. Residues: CASSAPYGGEQYF.

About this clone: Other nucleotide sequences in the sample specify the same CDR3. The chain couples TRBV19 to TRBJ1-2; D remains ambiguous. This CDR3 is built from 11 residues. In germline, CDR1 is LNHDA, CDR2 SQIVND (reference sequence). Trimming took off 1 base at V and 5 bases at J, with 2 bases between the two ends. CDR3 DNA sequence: TGTGCCAGTAGTATAGGGTATGGCTACACCTTC. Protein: CASSIGYGYTF.

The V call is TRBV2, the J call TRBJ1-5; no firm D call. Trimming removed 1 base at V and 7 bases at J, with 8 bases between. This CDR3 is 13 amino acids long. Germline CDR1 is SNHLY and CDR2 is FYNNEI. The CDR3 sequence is CASSEEGEQPQHF. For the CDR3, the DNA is TGTGCCAGCAGTGAAGAGGGAGAGCAGCCCCAGCATTTT.

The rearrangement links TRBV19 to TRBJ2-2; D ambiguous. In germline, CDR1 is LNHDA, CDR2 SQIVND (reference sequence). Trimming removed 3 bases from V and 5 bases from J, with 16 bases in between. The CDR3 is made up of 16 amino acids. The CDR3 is CASSIRQSARTGELFF. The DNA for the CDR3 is TGTGCCAGTAGTATTCGGCAGTCAGCCAGGACCGGGGAGCTGTTTTTT.

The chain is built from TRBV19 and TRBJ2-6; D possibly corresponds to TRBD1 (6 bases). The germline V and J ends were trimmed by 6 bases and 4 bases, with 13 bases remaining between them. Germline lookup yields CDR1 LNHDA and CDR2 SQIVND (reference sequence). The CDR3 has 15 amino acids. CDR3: CASSQVGTGANVLTF. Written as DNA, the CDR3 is TGTGCCAGTAGCCAGGTTGGGACAGGGGCCAACGTCCTGACTTTC. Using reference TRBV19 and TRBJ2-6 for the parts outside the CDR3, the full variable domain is DGGITQSPKYLFRKEGQNVTLSCEQNLNHDAMYWYRQDPGQGLRLIYYSQIVNDFQKGDIAEGYSVSREKKESFPLTVTSAQKNPTAFYLCASSQVGTGANVLTFGAGSRLTVL.

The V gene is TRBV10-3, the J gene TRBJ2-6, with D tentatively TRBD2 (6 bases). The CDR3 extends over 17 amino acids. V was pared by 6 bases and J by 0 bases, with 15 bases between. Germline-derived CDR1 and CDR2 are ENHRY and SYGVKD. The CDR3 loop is CAISTWDWNSGANVLTF. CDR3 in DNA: TGTGCCATCAGCACCTGGGACTGGAACTCTGGGGCCAACGTCCTGACTTTC.

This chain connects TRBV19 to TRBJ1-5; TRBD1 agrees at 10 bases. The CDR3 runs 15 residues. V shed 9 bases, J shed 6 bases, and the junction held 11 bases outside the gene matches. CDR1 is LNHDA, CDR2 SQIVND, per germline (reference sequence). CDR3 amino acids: CASRYEDRGAQPQHF. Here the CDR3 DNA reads TGTGCCAGCCGCTACGAGGACAGGGGGGCTCAGCCCCAGCATTTT.

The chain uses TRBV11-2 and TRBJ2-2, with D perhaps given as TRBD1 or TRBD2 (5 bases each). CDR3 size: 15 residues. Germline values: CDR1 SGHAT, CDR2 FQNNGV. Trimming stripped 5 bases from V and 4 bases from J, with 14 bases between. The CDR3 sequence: CASSPPRGFTGELFF. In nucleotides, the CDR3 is TGTGCCAGCAGCCCTCCGAGGGGCTTCACCGGGGAGCTGTTTTTT. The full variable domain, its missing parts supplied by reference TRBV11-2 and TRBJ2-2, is EAGVAQSPRYKIIEKRQSVAFWCNPISGHATLYWYQQILGQGPKLLIQFQNNGVVDDSQLPKDRFSAERLKGVDSTLKIQPAKLEDSAVYLCASSPPRGFTGELFFGEGSRLTVL.

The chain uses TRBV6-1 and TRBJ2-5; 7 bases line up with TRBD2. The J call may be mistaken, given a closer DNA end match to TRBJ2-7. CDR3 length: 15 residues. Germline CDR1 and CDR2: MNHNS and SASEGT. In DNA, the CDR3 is TGTGCCAGCAGGGAATGGGGGGGAAGCTCCTACGAGCAGTACTTC. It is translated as CASREWGGSSYEQYF.

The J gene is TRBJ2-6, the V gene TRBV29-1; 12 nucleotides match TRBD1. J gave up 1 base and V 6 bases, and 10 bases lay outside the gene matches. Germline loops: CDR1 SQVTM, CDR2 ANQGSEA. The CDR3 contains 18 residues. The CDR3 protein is CSVYGVGQGASGANVLTF. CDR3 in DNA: TGCAGCGTCTATGGTGTGGGACAGGGGGCATCTGGGGCCAACGTCCTGACTTTC. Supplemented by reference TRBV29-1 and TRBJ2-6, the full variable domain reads SAVISQKPSRDICQRGTSLTIQCQVDSQVTMMFWYRQQPGQSLTLIATANQGSEATYESGFVIDKFPISRPNLTFSTLTVSNMSPEDSSIYLCSVYGVGQGASGANVLTFGAGSRLTVL.

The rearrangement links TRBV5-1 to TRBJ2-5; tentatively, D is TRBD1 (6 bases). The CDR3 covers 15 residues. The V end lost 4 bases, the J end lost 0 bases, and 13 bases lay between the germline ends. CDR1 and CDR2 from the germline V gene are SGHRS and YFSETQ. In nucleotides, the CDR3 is TGCGCCAGCAGCGCCTTACAGGGAGACCAAGAGACCCAGTACTTC. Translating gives CASSALQGDQETQYF.

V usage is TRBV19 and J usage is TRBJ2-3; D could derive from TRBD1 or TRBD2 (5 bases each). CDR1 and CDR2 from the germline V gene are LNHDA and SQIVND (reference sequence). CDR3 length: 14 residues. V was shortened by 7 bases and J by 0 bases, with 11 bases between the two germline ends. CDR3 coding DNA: TGTGCCAGTAATCTGGGACCTAGCACAGATACGCAGTATTTT. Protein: CASNLGPSTDTQYF.

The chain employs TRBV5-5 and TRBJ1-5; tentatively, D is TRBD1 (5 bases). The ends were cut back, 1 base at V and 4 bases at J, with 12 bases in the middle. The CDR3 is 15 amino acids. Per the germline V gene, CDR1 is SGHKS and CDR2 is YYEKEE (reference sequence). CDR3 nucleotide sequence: TGTGCCAGCAGCTTGTTTCTTGCAGGGAATCAGCCCCAGCATTTT. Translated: CASSLFLAGNQPQHF.

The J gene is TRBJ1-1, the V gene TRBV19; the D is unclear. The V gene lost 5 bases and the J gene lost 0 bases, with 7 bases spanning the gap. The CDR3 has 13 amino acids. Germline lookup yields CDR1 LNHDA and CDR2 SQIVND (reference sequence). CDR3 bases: TGTGCCAGTAGTTCGGTAGTGAACACTGAAGCTTTCTTT. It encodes CASSSVVNTEAFF. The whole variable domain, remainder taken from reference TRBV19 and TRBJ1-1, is DGGITQSPKYLFRKEGQNVTLSCEQNLNHDAMYWYRQDPGQGLRLIYYSQIVNDFQKGDIAEGYSVSREKKESFPLTVTSAQKNPTAFYLCASSSVVNTEAFFGQGTRLTVV.

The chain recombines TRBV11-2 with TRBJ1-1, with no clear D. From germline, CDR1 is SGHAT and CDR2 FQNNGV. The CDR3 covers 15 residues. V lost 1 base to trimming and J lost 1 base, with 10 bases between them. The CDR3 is CASSLGSGPNTEAFF. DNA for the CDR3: TGTGCCAGCAGCTTAGGATCAGGACCGAACACTGAAGCTTTCTTT.

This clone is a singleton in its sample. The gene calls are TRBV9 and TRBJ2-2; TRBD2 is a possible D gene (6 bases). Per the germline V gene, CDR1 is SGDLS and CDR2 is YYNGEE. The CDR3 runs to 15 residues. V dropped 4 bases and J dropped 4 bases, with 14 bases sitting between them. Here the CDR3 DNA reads TGTGCCAGCAGCCCCCGGACTAAGCCCACCGGGGAGCTGTTTTTT. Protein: CASSPRTKPTGELFF. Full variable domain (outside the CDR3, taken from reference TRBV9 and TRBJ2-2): DSGVTQTPKHLITATGQRVTLRCSPRSGDLSVYWYQQSLDQGLQFLIQYYNGEERAKGNILERFSAQQFPDLHSELNLSSLELGDSALYFCASSPRTKPTGELFFGEGSRLTVL.